This TCR beta chain came from a study of cytomegalovirus exposure and HLA in healthy donors. Whole-study results and caveats: In vitro testing confirmed a few CMV-associated chains as specific for CMV antigens.

This CDR3 contains 15 residues. Germline values: CDR1 SNHLY, CDR2 FYNNEI. Trimming removed 5 bases from V and 4 bases from J, with 16 bases in between. Primers: 60 Vbeta forward and 13 Jbeta reverse. Using immunoSEQ multiplex PCR, the repertoire was profiled, and TCRdb retains in-frame clones only, with some absent. This sample carries more than 130,000 clones, around 81% of them seen once, and the ten largest clones take about 6.5%. Comment on this clone: Antigen unknown.

The chain links TRBV2 to TRBJ2-3, with D perhaps TRBD1 (6 bases). The TCR sequence derives from a man between 40 and 49 years old in good health and CMV-seropositive. Sequencing used PBMCs. This CDR3 reads CASSLQGNEADTQYF. The CDR3 DNA sequence: TGTGCCAGCAGTTTACAGGGAAATGAGGCAGATACGCAGTATTTT.